Following are 23 T cell receptor beta chains from one sample sequenced in a study of control samples from healthy donors and cancer patients. The protocol was immunoSEQ multiplex PCR, while the TCRdb copy is restricted to in-frame clones and leaves out a portion. The sample consists of about 85,000 clones, about nine tenths of them appearing once. The sample comprised blood. The receptors were sampled from a woman aged 18-29 years in good health.

This clone was picked up one time. The chain's CDR3 is CASRTTGLEQYF. Written as DNA, the CDR3 is TGTGCCAGCAGGACGACAGGTCTGGAGCAGTACTTC. The V and J genes are TRBV6-5 and TRBJ2-7; perhaps TRBD1 as D (6 bases). CDR3 length equals 12 residues. V lost 6 bases and J 7 bases, leaving 13 bases between the germline ends. Germline assignment: CDR1 MNHEY and CDR2 SVGAGI.

The chain recombines TRBV5-4 with TRBJ2-6, with TRBD1 as a possible D gene (6 bases). V gave up 0 bases and J gave up 4 bases, with 11 bases separating them. CDR3 length equals 16 residues. Germline CDR1 is SGHNT and CDR2 is YYREEE (reference sequence). The CDR3 sequence: CASSLGQVVGANVLTF. The CDR3 nucleotides are TGTGCCAGCAGCTTGGGACAGGTGGTCGGGGCCAACGTCCTGACTTTC.

The V gene is TRBV6-5, the J gene TRBJ2-5; 7 bases map to TRBD1. The germline CDR1 and CDR2 sequences are MNHEY and SVGAGI. The CDR3 sequence is 15 residues long. Unmatched junction bases numbered 9, after V lost 4 bases and J lost 4 bases. CDR3 sequence: CASSSLRGRGETQYF. Here the CDR3 DNA reads TGTGCCAGCAGTTCCCTTAGGGGGCGAGGAGAGACCCAGTACTTC.

J is TRBJ2-5 and V is TRBV4-1; the D gene is possibly TRBD1 (7 bases). This CDR3 region has 17 residues. Per the germline V gene, CDR1 is MGHRA and CDR2 is YSYEKL. Trimming took 1 base from V and 1 from J, leaving 16 bases between them. CDR3: CASSQVSGDSLQETQYF. The CDR3 region has the DNA TGCGCCAGCAGCCAAGTTTCGGGGGACAGCCTCCAAGAGACCCAGTACTTC.

The rearrangement uses TRBV27 and TRBJ1-2; D perhaps matches TRBD1 (6 bases). V dropped 2 bases and J dropped 4 bases, with 8 bases sitting between them. In germline, CDR1 is MNHEY, CDR2 SMNVEV (reference sequence). There are 13 residues in the CDR3. CDR3 loop: CASSLTGAYGYTF. Written as DNA, the CDR3 is TGTGCCAGCAGTTTAACGGGGGCCTATGGCTACACCTTC.

This rearrangement joins TRBV7-8 to TRBJ1-1, with D hard to call. The V gene's germline CDR1 is SGHVS and CDR2 FQNEAQ. The germline V and J ends were trimmed by 3 bases and 4 bases, with 18 bases remaining between them. There are 16 residues in the CDR3. CDR3 loop: CASSFKNVGRVTEAFF. For the CDR3, the DNA is TGTGCCAGCAGCTTTAAGAACGTCGGAAGGGTCACTGAAGCTTTCTTT.

This clone was detected once. The chain carries TRBV2 and TRBJ2-7; 8 bases agree with TRBD1. V lost 7 bases and J lost 9; bases outside the gene matches: 11. CDR1 and CDR2 (germline): SNHLY, FYNNEI. CDR3 length: 13 amino acids. The CDR3 bases are TGTGCCAGCACCGCGAGCGGACAGGGAGGGCAGTACTTC. It encodes CASTASGQGGQYF.

The sample holds one count of this clone. V gene TRBV7-9 combines with J gene TRBJ1-2; D call uncertain. The V gene's germline CDR1 is SEHNR and CDR2 FQNEAQ (reference sequence). V was cut by 5 bases and J by 5 bases, with 12 bases left in between. The CDR3 runs 13 residues. In DNA form, the CDR3 reads TGTGCCAGCAGCGATGGTCATAGTTATGGCTACACCTTC. Its protein is CASSDGHSYGYTF.

The chain joins TRBV5-5 to TRBJ2-7; 7 bases match TRBD2. The CDR3 sequence is 16 residues long. V was pared by 1 base and J by 1 base, with 8 bases of the junction left unmatched. Germline CDR1 SGHKS, CDR2 YYEKEE (reference sequence). CDR3 protein: CASSLLPSSGSYEQYF. The CDR3 DNA reads as TGTGCCAGCAGCTTGCTTCCTTCTAGCGGTTCCTACGAGCAGTACTTC.

J is TRBJ2-5 and V is TRBV5-5; weak D call: TRBD1 (6 bases). Between the trimmed V and J ends, which lost 0 bases and 2 bases, there was a span of 11 bases. This CDR3 is 15 amino acids long. Germline V gene data show CDR1 as SGHKS and CDR2 as YYEKEE (reference sequence). The CDR3 reads CASSLEDSDQETQYF. In nucleotides, the CDR3 is TGTGCCAGCAGCTTGGAGGACAGTGATCAAGAGACCCAGTACTTC.

The chain is built from TRBV2 and TRBJ2-2; weak D call: TRBD1 (7 bases). CDR1 SNHLY and CDR2 FYNNEI come from the germline V gene. Trimming removed 6 bases at V and 7 bases at J, with 15 bases between. The CDR3 is 14 amino acids. DNA of the CDR3: TGTGCCAGCAGCGCAGGGGGGTCTCACGGGGAGCTGTTTTTT. Amino acids: CASSAGGSHGELFF.

The genes are TRBV6-6 and TRBJ1-6; D remains ambiguous. The germline V and J ends were trimmed by 5 bases and 1 base, with 21 bases remaining between them. The CDR3 extends over 19 amino acids. From germline, CDR1 is MNHNY and CDR2 SVGAGI (reference sequence). CDR3 coding DNA: TGTGCCAGCAGTCCCAAGCGGACCGTGAGTCTGTCCTATAATTCACCCCTCCACTTT. Its protein product is CASSPKRTVSLSYNSPLHF.

The chain combines TRBV7-8 with TRBJ1-1, with D possibly being TRBD1 (5 bases). Germline values: CDR1 SGHVS, CDR2 FQNEAQ. With 2 bases removed from V and 4 bases from J, the gap between germline ends came to 8 bases. The CDR3 has 13 amino acids. CDR3 sequence: CASSLTGGTEAFF. DNA of the CDR3: TGTGCCAGCAGCTTAACGGGGGGCACTGAAGCTTTCTTT.

This clone has just one count. The V gene is TRBV19, the J gene TRBJ2-7, with 9 bases matching TRBD1. The CDR3 covers 14 residues. With V trimmed by 6 bases and J by 2 bases, 5 bases remained unmatched. Germline CDR1 reads LNHDA; CDR2 reads SQIVND (reference sequence). The CDR3 sequence is CASSPTGGTYEQYF. The CDR3 region has the DNA TGTGCCAGTAGCCCGACAGGGGGGACCTACGAGCAGTACTTC.

The chain links TRBV7-9 to TRBJ2-6; D is uncertain. This CDR3 contains 15 residues. Germline CDR1 reads SEHNR; CDR2 reads FQNEAQ (reference sequence). V lost 1 base and J 4 bases, leaving 8 bases between the germline ends. CDR3 loop: CASSLVDAGANVLTF. Written as DNA, the CDR3 is TGTGCCAGCAGCTTAGTGGACGCCGGGGCCAACGTCCTGACTTTC.

V is TRBV24-1 and J is TRBJ2-2; possibly TRBD1 or TRBD2 for D (5 bases each). Germline-derived CDR1 and CDR2 are KGHDR and SFDVKD. There are 14 residues in the CDR3. V gave up 6 bases and J gave up 4 bases, with 11 bases separating them. The CDR3 DNA sequence: TGTGCCACCAGTACCCCCGGGACCACCGGGGAGCTGTTTTTT. Protein: CATSTPGTTGELFF.

The V call is TRBV13, the J call TRBJ2-7; 8 nucleotides match TRBD1. The junction had 8 bases not matched to a gene; V was cut back by 4 bases and J by 6 bases. Germline assignment: CDR1 PRHDT and CDR2 FYEKMQ (reference sequence). The CDR3 contains 14 residues. The CDR3 nucleotides read TGTGCCAGCAGCTCGCACCAGGGGGCGCGCGAGCAGTACTTC. Translating it yields CASSSHQGAREQYF.

The chain links TRBV6-1 to TRBJ2-7, with TRBD2 as a possible D gene (5 bases). CDR1 is MNHNS, CDR2 SASEGT, per germline. Trimming cost V 3 bases and J 0 bases, with 15 bases left between them. The CDR3 is 16 amino acids. The chain's CDR3 is CASSDSEIRISYEQYF. The CDR3 DNA is TGTGCCAGCAGTGATAGCGAAATTAGGATCTCCTACGAGCAGTACTTC.

The chain joins TRBV7-3 to TRBJ1-6, with TRBD1 matching 7 bases. This CDR3 region has 14 residues. CDR1 and CDR2 from the germline V gene are SGHTA and FQGTGA. V trimming: 5 bases; J trimming: 9 bases; junction bases outside the gene matches: 7. CDR3 amino acids: CASSVTGLGSPLHF. The CDR3 DNA is TGTGCCAGCAGCGTGACAGGGCTAGGTTCACCCCTCCACTTT.

J is TRBJ1-1 and V is TRBV20-1; D is ambiguous. Per germline, CDR1 DFQATT and CDR2 SNEGSKA (reference sequence). The CDR3 extends over 11 amino acids. V lost 1 base, J lost 9 bases, and 9 bases lay in between. In DNA, the CDR3 is TGCAGTGCTAGAGCCGGGTCGAAAGCTTTCTTT. This encodes CSARAGSKAFF.

The genes are TRBV5-4 and TRBJ2-7, with D unresolved. The length of the CDR3 is 13 residues. Trimming stripped 4 bases from V and 1 base from J, with 9 bases between. The germline CDR1 and CDR2 sequences are SGHNT and YYREEE (reference sequence). CDR3 residues: CASSREVSYEQYF. The DNA of the CDR3 is TGTGCCAGCAGCCGTGAAGTATCCTACGAGCAGTACTTC.

The rearrangement joins TRBV12-3 or TRBV12-4 to TRBJ1-5; possible D gene TRBD1, 5 bases. The CDR3 has 13 residues. V lost 3 bases and J 3 bases, leaving 6 bases between the germline ends. CDR3 amino acids: CASSLGLNQPQHF. The CDR3 coding sequence is TGTGCCAGCAGTTTGGGACTCAATCAGCCCCAGCATTTT.

The genes are TRBV5-8 and TRBJ1-1; D is ambiguous. The CDR3 is 14 amino acids. Trimming pared 6 bases from V and 0 bases from J, leaving 12 bases between. CDR1 and CDR2 from the germline V gene are SGHTS and YDEGEE. CDR3 nucleotide sequence: TGTGCCAGCACCACAACCGGGGTGAACACTGAAGCTTTCTTT. Translated: CASTTTGVNTEAFF.